The 32 T cell receptor beta chains listed next were all sequenced from one sample in a study of blood T cell repertoires in COVID-19. The data were produced by immunoSEQ multiplex PCR, yet TCRdb's version contains in-frame clones alone and is incomplete. The sample carries more than 150,000 clones, around 83% recorded once. The sequenced sample was peripheral blood. All receptors come from a man between 65 and 85 years old who had recovered from COVID-19.

The V and J genes are TRBV29-1 and TRBJ2-1, with 12 nucleotides matching TRBD2. The CDR3 extends over 17 amino acids. The germline gives CDR1 SQVTM, CDR2 ANQGSEA. V lost 1 base, J lost 1 base, and 5 bases stayed unmatched. The CDR3 protein is CSVEGSGTSGSYNEQFF. Written as DNA, the CDR3 is TGCAGCGTTGAAGGCTCCGGGACTAGCGGGTCCTACAATGAGCAGTTCTTC.

This chain connects TRBV12-3 or TRBV12-4 to TRBJ1-5; maybe TRBD1 (6 bases). This CDR3 spans 12 amino acids. V shed 5 bases and J shed 9 bases, with 11 bases lying between them. The CDR3 DNA sequence: TGTGCCAGCAGTCCCCAGGGGATGCCCCAGCATTTT. Protein sequence: CASSPQGMPQHF.

This clone was seen only a few times. The V call is TRBV6-2 or TRBV6-3, the J call TRBJ1-5; 8 bases align to TRBD1. The CDR3 consists of 17 residues. V was clipped by 1 base and J by 6 bases; unmatched bases: 11. Per the germline V gene, CDR1 is MNHEY and CDR2 is SVGEGT. The CDR3 is CASSYFPQGDVVQPQHF. The CDR3 DNA reads TGTGCCAGCAGTTACTTTCCACAGGGGGACGTGGTTCAGCCCCAGCATTTT.

This chain links TRBV7-2 with TRBJ1-1; D perhaps matches TRBD1 (5 bases). The CDR3 runs 17 residues. Between the trimmed V and J ends, which lost 3 bases and 4 bases, there was a span of 21 bases. CDR1 and CDR2 (germline): SGHTA, FQGNSA. The CDR3 DNA follows: TGTGCCAGCAGCTTGATAATAGGGACTCGAGTAGTCACTGAAGCTTTCTTT. This encodes CASSLIIGTRVVTEAFF. Variable domain in full (rest from reference TRBV7-2 and TRBJ1-1): GAGVSQSPSNKVTEKGKDVELRCDPISGHTALYWYRQSLGQGLEFLIYFQGNSAPDKSGLPSDRFSAERTGGSVSTLTIQRTQQEDSAVYLCASSLIIGTRVVTEAFFGQGTRLTVV.

The rearrangement joins TRBV5-5 to TRBJ1-4; TRBD1 might be the D (6 bases). The CDR3 sequence is 14 residues long. V lost 4 bases to trimming and J lost 6 bases, with 13 bases between them. Germline V gene data show CDR1 as SGHKS and CDR2 as YYEKEE (reference sequence). The CDR3 sequence is CASSGRGADEKLFF. For the CDR3, the DNA is TGTGCCAGCAGCGGGAGGGGGGCCGATGAAAAACTGTTTTTT.

The chain combines TRBV5-1 with TRBJ2-1; the D gene is possibly TRBD2 (5 bases). V lost 4 bases and J 7 bases, leaving 15 bases between the germline ends. Germline lookup yields CDR1 SGHRS and CDR2 YFSETQ. The CDR3 has 14 amino acids. In DNA, the CDR3 is TGCGCCAGCAGCCCACCTAGCTTGAGGAATGAGCAGTTCTTC. It translates to CASSPPSLRNEQFF.

This clone was counted at least ten times. The gene calls are TRBV11-2 and TRBJ1-1, with D unclear. The CDR3 totals 15 residues. The V end was cut by 1 base, the J end by 0 bases, with 9 bases between. From germline, CDR1 is SGHAT and CDR2 FQNNGV. The CDR3 loop reads CASSLVQALNTEAFF. CDR3 in DNA: TGTGCCAGCAGCTTAGTTCAAGCCCTGAACACTGAAGCTTTCTTT.

J is TRBJ1-1 and V is TRBV6-4, with D unclear. The CDR3 has 13 residues. CDR1 and CDR2 (germline): MRHNA, SNTAGT. V was clipped by 4 bases and J by 0 bases, with 6 bases between them. The CDR3 sequence is CASSVDMNTEAFF. The CDR3 DNA follows: TGTGCCAGCAGTGTTGACATGAACACTGAAGCTTTCTTT.

The rearrangement joins TRBV5-1 to TRBJ2-1; a possible D gene is TRBD1 (6 bases). CDR3 length equals 16 residues. Germline loops: CDR1 SGHRS, CDR2 YFSETQ. Trimming pared 6 bases from V and 8 bases from J, leaving 24 bases between. CDR3 in DNA: TGCGCCAGCACCCCCCTATCTACAGGGACCAGCCATGAGCAGTTCTTC. Residues: CASTPLSTGTSHEQFF.

The chain uses TRBV7-9 and TRBJ2-5; TRBD1 might be the D (5 bases). Germline V gene lookup returns CDR1 SEHNR and CDR2 FQNEAQ (reference sequence). The CDR3 length is 15 residues. V was trimmed by 5 bases and J by 0 bases, leaving 13 bases between them. CDR3 DNA: TGTGCCAGCAGCCTTCTGGGGCAGAACCAAGAGACCCAGTACTTC. Its protein is CASSLLGQNQETQYF.

This clone appeared a single time. The chain uses TRBV7-9 and TRBJ2-5; 7 positions agree with TRBD2. Germline loops: CDR1 SEHNR, CDR2 FQNEAQ (reference sequence). CDR3 size: 14 residues. V shed 0 bases, J shed 3 bases, and the junction held 1 base outside the gene matches. CDR3: CASSLAGGKETQYF. The CDR3 coding sequence is TGTGCCAGCAGCTTAGCCGGGGGGAAAGAGACCCAGTACTTC.

V is TRBV10-3 and J is TRBJ2-7; a possible D gene is TRBD1 (7 bases). The CDR3 loop spans 14 amino acids. V was clipped by 6 bases and J by 3 bases, with 15 bases between them. The V gene's germline CDR1 is ENHRY and CDR2 SYGVKD. The CDR3 is CAISAGQSIYEQYF. In DNA, the CDR3 is TGTGCCATCAGCGCGGGACAGTCTATCTACGAGCAGTACTTC.

The chain joins TRBV10-3 to TRBJ2-7; 8 bases are a match to TRBD2. V dropped 10 bases and J dropped 5; count of bases not matched to a gene: 13. From germline, CDR1 is ENHRY and CDR2 SYGVKD. The CDR3 sequence is 14 residues long. CDR3 protein: CATISTSVPDEQYF. The CDR3 DNA reads TGTGCCACAATCTCGACTAGCGTCCCCGACGAGCAGTACTTC.

This clone was observed a single time. The genes are TRBV2 and TRBJ1-5; TRBD1 matches at 9 bases. This CDR3 comprises 16 residues. From germline, CDR1 is SNHLY and CDR2 FYNNEI. V lost 6 bases, J lost 2 bases, and 8 bases stayed unmatched. The CDR3 nucleotides read TGTGCCAGCAGCGGCGGACAGGGGTCGGGCAATCAGCCCCAGCATTTT. It encodes CASSGGQGSGNQPQHF. Using reference TRBV2 and TRBJ1-5 for the parts outside the CDR3, the full variable domain is EPEVTQTPSHQVTQMGQEVILRCVPISNHLYFYWYRQILGQKVEFLVSFYNNEISEKSEIFDDQFSVERPDGSNFTLKIRSTKLEDSAMYFCASSGGQGSGNQPQHFGDGTRLSIL.

The chain combines TRBV7-9 with TRBJ2-5, with 7 positions matching TRBD2. The CDR3 runs 15 residues. With V trimmed by 5 bases and J by 1 base, 7 bases remained unmatched. Germline CDR1 reads SEHNR; CDR2 reads FQNEAQ (reference sequence). The CDR3 loop reads CASSLGLGGQETQYF. For the CDR3, the DNA is TGTGCCAGCAGCCTAGGACTAGGCGGCCAAGAGACCCAGTACTTC.

The chain has TRBV2 and TRBJ2-5; tentative D call: TRBD1 (6 bases). With 5 bases removed from V and 1 base from J, the gap between germline ends came to 14 bases. Germline V gene sequence: CDR1 SNHLY, CDR2 FYNNEI. CDR3 length equals 15 residues. For the CDR3, the DNA is TGTGCCAGCAGTCAGGACAGACTCCTCCAAGAGACCCAGTACTTC. The encoded protein is CASSQDRLLQETQYF.

V gene TRBV5-1 combines with J gene TRBJ2-4; D perhaps matches TRBD2 (5 bases). This CDR3 spans 16 amino acids. V dropped 1 base and J dropped 0 bases, with 11 bases sitting between them. The germline V gene has CDR1 SGHRS and CDR2 YFSETQ. The CDR3 sequence: CASSLNSEVAKNIQYF. In DNA form, the CDR3 reads TGCGCCAGCAGCTTGAATAGCGAGGTAGCCAAAAACATTCAGTACTTC. Supplemented by reference TRBV5-1 and TRBJ2-4, the full variable domain reads KAGVTQTPRYLIKTRGQQVTLSCSPISGHRSVSWYQQTPGQGLQFLFEYFSETQRNKGNFPGRFSGRQFSNSRSEMNVSTLELGDSALYLCASSLNSEVAKNIQYFGAGTRLSVL.

This chain links TRBV4-2 with TRBJ2-1; 7 bases are shared with TRBD2. The CDR3 covers 16 residues. Germline values: CDR1 LGHNA, CDR2 YNFKEQ. The V and J ends lost 4 bases and 3 bases, in that order; junction bases with no gene match: 9. CDR3 sequence reads: CASSLGLLNNYNEQFF. The CDR3 DNA is TGTGCCAGCAGCCTGGGACTACTTAACAACTACAATGAGCAGTTCTTC.

The sample holds a few counts of this clone. The V gene is TRBV19, the J gene TRBJ2-1, with TRBD2 as a possible D gene (5 bases). Per the germline V gene, CDR1 is LNHDA and CDR2 is SQIVND (reference sequence). CDR3 size: 12 residues. The V gene lost 5 bases and the J gene lost 6 bases, with 8 bases spanning the gap. The CDR3 loop is CASSWGANEQFF. The CDR3 nucleotides are TGTGCCAGTAGTTGGGGAGCCAATGAGCAGTTCTTC.

The V gene is TRBV11-2, the J gene TRBJ1-1; the D gene is possibly TRBD1 (6 bases). V shed 1 base and J shed 8 bases, with 17 bases lying between them. Germline V gene lookup returns CDR1 SGHAT and CDR2 FQNNGV. This CDR3 is 15 amino acids long. The CDR3 nucleotides read TGTGCCAGCAGCTTAGTGGGACGGACAACAGGGGAAGCTTTCTTT. It encodes CASSLVGRTTGEAFF.

The chain joins TRBV7-2 to TRBJ2-7; 7 bases map to TRBD2. V lost 4 bases, J lost 3 bases, and 12 bases stayed unmatched. This CDR3 has 16 amino acids. Germline CDR1 reads SGHTA; CDR2 reads FQGNSA. In DNA form, the CDR3 reads TGTGCCAGCAGCTCCTATGGCCCTAGCGGAGTCTACGAGCAGTACTTC. Translated: CASSSYGPSGVYEQYF. The entire variable domain, with the rest obtained from reference TRBV7-2 and TRBJ2-7, is as follows: GAGVSQSPSNKVTEKGKDVELRCDPISGHTALYWYRQSLGQGLEFLIYFQGNSAPDKSGLPSDRFSAERTGGSVSTLTIQRTQQEDSAVYLCASSSYGPSGVYEQYFGPGTRLTVT.

The chain recombines TRBV9 with TRBJ1-1; 11 positions match TRBD1. The CDR3 runs 17 residues. Trimming at V came to 0 bases and at J to 1 base, leaving 5 bases not matched to a gene. Germline values: CDR1 SGDLS, CDR2 YYNGEE. CDR3: CASSVGLGQGANTEAFF. CDR3 coding DNA: TGTGCCAGCAGCGTAGGCCTCGGACAGGGGGCGAACACTGAAGCTTTCTTT. Variable domain in full (rest from reference TRBV9 and TRBJ1-1): DSGVTQTPKHLITATGQRVTLRCSPRSGDLSVYWYQQSLDQGLQFLIQYYNGEERAKGNILERFSAQQFPDLHSELNLSSLELGDSALYFCASSVGLGQGANTEAFFGQGTRLTVV.

This chain joins TRBV6-1 and TRBJ1-2, with TRBD1 matching 7 bases. The germline V gene encodes CDR1 MNHNS and CDR2 SASEGT. V was clipped by 3 bases and J by 4 bases; unmatched bases: 8. The CDR3 has 15 amino acids. CDR3 region: CASSEVPGQSYGYTF. The CDR3 nucleotides read TGTGCCAGCAGTGAGGTGCCGGGACAGTCCTATGGCTACACCTTC.

This clone was detected a few times. The chain joins TRBV7-9 to TRBJ2-2; 15 bases match TRBD2. Losses at the gene ends were 6 bases for V and 7 bases for J; bases not matched to a gene: 9. From germline, CDR1 is SEHNR and CDR2 FQNEAQ (reference sequence). There are 17 residues in the CDR3. CDR3 sequence reads: CASSQGLAGGGGGELFF. CDR3 in DNA: TGTGCCAGCAGTCAGGGACTAGCGGGAGGCGGCGGCGGGGAGCTGTTTTTT.

In DNA, the CDR3 is TGCGCCAGCAGCCTGGGGCCAAGCACAGATACGCAGTATTTT. This encodes CASSLGPSTDTQYF. The V and J genes are TRBV5-1 and TRBJ2-3, with a weak D call TRBD1 (5 bases). The CDR3 runs 14 residues. Germline assignment: CDR1 SGHRS and CDR2 YFSETQ. The ends were cut back, 4 bases at V and 0 bases at J, with 9 bases in the middle.

The rearrangement links TRBV18 to TRBJ2-7; D possibly corresponds to TRBD2 (7 bases). Trimming cost V 2 bases and J 5 bases, with 13 bases left between them. The germline V gene encodes CDR1 KGHSH and CDR2 LQKENI. The CDR3 spans 14 residues. The CDR3: CASSPNGGRDEQYF. The CDR3 DNA follows: TGTGCCAGCTCACCAAACGGGGGGCGCGACGAGCAGTACTTC.

The chain combines TRBV7-7 with TRBJ2-1, with TRBD2 as a possible D gene (6 bases). The CDR3 contains 13 residues. Germline CDR1 SSHAT, CDR2 FNYEAQ (reference sequence). CDR3 sequence reads: CASSRGWSDEQFF. The CDR3 region has the DNA TGTGCTAGCTCCCGGGGGTGGTCGGATGAGCAGTTCTTC.

This chain joins TRBV7-2 and TRBJ1-2; tentatively, D is TRBD1 (5 bases). Germline assignment: CDR1 SGHTA and CDR2 FQGNSA. This CDR3 comprises 17 residues. V lost 4 bases and J 1 base, leaving 19 bases between the germline ends. The CDR3 DNA follows: TGTGCCAGCAGCTCGGTCCCCGGGGCGGGGCGTAACTATGGCTACACCTTC. Encoded protein: CASSSVPGAGRNYGYTF.

J is TRBJ2-6 and V is TRBV11-3; D perhaps matches TRBD1 (6 bases). The CDR3 is 13 residues long. Germline V gene sequence: CDR1 SGHNT, CDR2 YENEEA. V was clipped by 9 bases and J by 2 bases, with 8 bases between them. DNA for the CDR3: TGTGCCAGTACAGGGACTGGGGCCAACGTCCTGACTTTC. This translates into CASTGTGANVLTF.

The rearrangement joins TRBV15 to TRBJ2-7; 12 bases line up with TRBD1. Trimming took 2 bases from V and 6 from J; bases not matched to a gene: 5. CDR1 and CDR2 from the germline V gene are LNHNV and YYDKDF (reference sequence). The CDR3 contains 15 residues. This chain's CDR3 is CATSRNRDRGREQYF. DNA for the CDR3: TGTGCCACCAGCAGAAACAGGGACAGGGGGCGCGAGCAGTACTTC.

This chain uses TRBV5-1 with TRBJ2-5, with TRBD1 as a possible D gene (6 bases). Deletions cut 2 bases from V and 2 bases from J, with 16 bases between. From germline, CDR1 is SGHRS and CDR2 YFSETQ. This CDR3 has 16 amino acids. The DNA of the CDR3 is TGCGCCAGCAGCTTAAGCAGGGGCAACCCGCAAGAGACCCAGTACTTC. It yields the protein CASSLSRGNPQETQYF.

The chain has TRBV2 and TRBJ2-7; D is unclear. V lost 7 bases and J 6 bases, leaving 10 bases between the germline ends. Germline lookup yields CDR1 SNHLY and CDR2 FYNNEI. The CDR3 spans 11 residues. CDR3 sequence: CASTLGLEQYF. The CDR3 DNA follows: TGTGCCAGCACTCTTGGGCTCGAGCAGTACTTC. The full variable domain, completed using reference TRBV2 and TRBJ2-7, is EPEVTQTPSHQVTQMGQEVILRCVPISNHLYFYWYRQILGQKVEFLVSFYNNEISEKSEIFDDQFSVERPDGSNFTLKIRSTKLEDSAMYFCASTLGLEQYFGPGTRLTVT.